This T cell receptor (beta chain) was sequenced in a study of T-cell reconstitution after alpha-beta-depleted transplantation in children. This clonotype has just a few counts. CDR3 length equals 17 residues. Germline trimming cut 8 bases from V and 4 bases from J; bases unmatched to any gene: 16. Unique molecular identifiers were incorporated when the TCRbeta library was constructed. TCRdb reprocessed the PCR reads via MiXCR and lists one record per CDR3 protein. The table has roughly 500,000 distinct CDR3 sequences, approximately 30% seen once; the top ten hold roughly 2.5%. The chain has TRBV12-3 or TRBV12-4 and TRBJ2-3; the match to TRBD2 covers 9 bases. The specimen comprised PBMCs from the stem cell graft donor, sampled from the stem cell graft. This TCR derives from a human donor who donated a stem cell graft to a child with aplastic anemia. CDR3 sequence: CASRLHYASGTPDTQYF. The DNA for the CDR3 is TGTGCCAGCCGTCTTCATTACGCTAGCGGGACTCCAGATACGCAGTATTTT.